These 23 T cell receptor beta chains originate from one sample sequenced in a study of monozygotic twins with inflammatory bowel disease. TCRdb re-called the 5' RACE reads and gives one entry per CDR3 protein, without DNA. The sample table includes some 440,000 distinct CDR3 sequences. Sequences were obtained from blood. Receptor source: a human donor with ulcerative colitis or Crohn's disease, or a healthy co-twin of an affected twin (not recorded which).

The chain links TRBV5-1 to TRBJ2-1; the D call of TRBD1 rests on TCRdb alone, since no DNA is present to check it. The CDR3 is 15 amino acids. Germline loops: CDR1 SGHRS, CDR2 YFSETQ. The CDR3 sequence: CASRAGTGSYNEQFF.

The CDR3 loop reads CASSFQGNIQYF. The genes are TRBV5-5 and TRBJ2-4; as DNA is missing, the TRBD1 call by TCRdb cannot be tested. In germline, CDR1 is SGHKS, CDR2 YYEKEE (reference sequence). CDR3 length equals 12 residues.

The CDR3 here is CASSTRQAIFYGYTF. The genes are TRBV5-6 and TRBJ1-2; the D call from TCRdb, TRBD1, cannot be confirmed without DNA. The germline gives CDR1 SGHDT, CDR2 YYEEEE. The CDR3 is made up of 15 amino acids.

The CDR3 region is CASTLLAGEKETQYF. The chain joins TRBV12-3 or TRBV12-4 to TRBJ2-5; TCRdb's D call of TRBD2 is untestable without DNA. The CDR3 is 15 residues long.

The CDR3: CSARGGTSGNTEAFF. This chain uses TRBV20-1 with TRBJ1-1. Looked up from germline, CDR1 is DFQATT and CDR2 is SNEGSKA (reference sequence). The CDR3 sequence is 15 residues long.

V usage is TRBV5-6 and J usage is TRBJ1-4; TCRdb outputs TRBD1, but without DNA this stays unchecked. Germline lookup yields CDR1 SGHDT and CDR2 YYEEEE. CDR3 length: 15 residues. The CDR3 loop reads CASSLEGRGPEKLFF.

The chain couples TRBV6-4 to TRBJ2-2; TCRdb calls TRBD1, which cannot be checked without DNA. The CDR3 runs 14 residues. Germline V lookup: CDR1 MRHNA, CDR2 SNTAGT. The CDR3 here is CASSDGAFTGELFF.

This chain joins TRBV19 and TRBJ1-5; the TRBD1 assignment by TCRdb is unverifiable without DNA. The CDR3 totals 17 residues. Germline CDR1 is LNHDA and CDR2 is SQIVND (reference sequence). The CDR3 is CASSITPGQGSNQPQHF.

This rearrangement joins TRBV20-1 to TRBJ2-5; TCRdb proposes TRBD2, but this gene call is untestable without DNA. CDR3 length: 13 amino acids. Germline V gene lookup returns CDR1 DFQATT and CDR2 SNEGSKA (reference sequence). CDR3 sequence: CSAKLAGGETQYF.

This chain links TRBV29-1 with TRBJ1-2. The germline V gene encodes CDR1 SQVTM and CDR2 ANQGSEA. The CDR3 runs to 12 residues. The CDR3 loop reads CSVEWNNYGYTF.

This chain links TRBV25-1 with TRBJ1-1; as DNA is missing, the TRBD1 call by TCRdb cannot be tested. The CDR3 loop spans 15 amino acids. Germline V gene data show CDR1 as MGHDK and CDR2 as SYGVNS. The CDR3 reads CASSETITGGTEAFF.

This chain connects TRBV10-3 to TRBJ2-5; TCRdb designates TRBD1, a call that cannot be tested without DNA. CDR1 is ENHRY and CDR2 is SYGVKD in the germline V gene. This CDR3 is 13 amino acids long. The CDR3 reads CAIKRGDQETQYF.

The chain combines TRBV19 with TRBJ2-7; TCRdb proposes TRBD1, but this gene call is untestable without DNA. Germline V gives CDR1 LNHDA, CDR2 SQIVND (reference sequence). CDR3 length equals 13 residues. The CDR3 here is CASSIHRAAEQYF.

The chain recombines TRBV5-1 with TRBJ2-5; TCRdb's assignment of TRBD2 cannot be checked, as there is no DNA. The CDR3 has 16 amino acids. Germline V gene data show CDR1 as SGHRS and CDR2 as YFSETQ. CDR3: CASSGPLAQPQETQYF.

The rearrangement uses TRBV29-1 and TRBJ1-2; the TCRdb D gene call, TRBD1, has no DNA to confirm it. The CDR3 spans 12 residues. Germline V gene sequence: CDR1 SQVTM, CDR2 ANQGSEA. The chain's CDR3 is CSVENRGTVYTF.

The chain carries TRBV18 and TRBJ2-7; TCRdb indicates TRBD1, and absent DNA this call remains unverified. The CDR3 extends over 14 amino acids. Germline V gene data show CDR1 as KGHSH and CDR2 as LQKENI. CDR3: CASSPTDSTYEQYF. The full variable domain, completed using reference TRBV18 and TRBJ2-7, is NAGVMQNPRHLVRRRGQEARLRCSPMKGHSHVYWYRQLPEEGLKFMVYLQKENIIDESGMPKERFSAEFPKEGPSILRIQQVVRGDSAAYFCASSPTDSTYEQYFGPGTRLTVT.

V and J are TRBV10-3 and TRBJ2-7; the D gene TCRdb calls, TRBD2, cannot be checked with no DNA. Germline V lookup: CDR1 ENHRY, CDR2 SYGVKD. CDR3 length equals 15 residues. The CDR3 reads CAISELAGERTEQYF.

The chain has TRBV7-2 and TRBJ1-1. Germline CDR1 is SGHTA and CDR2 is FQGNSA. The CDR3 contains 12 residues. The CDR3 here is CASSLASFEAFF.

The chain is built from TRBV11-2 and TRBJ1-6. CDR3 length: 16 residues. Germline-derived CDR1 and CDR2 are SGHAT and FQNNGV. The chain's CDR3 is CASSLDVFSYNSPLHF.

The chain links TRBV6-2 or TRBV6-3 to TRBJ2-3; TCRdb indicates TRBD2, and absent DNA this call remains unverified. The CDR3 runs 16 residues. Germline V CDR1 and CDR2: MNHEY, SVGEGT. The CDR3 is CASSYLSSGSADTQYF.

The V gene is TRBV20-1, the J gene TRBJ1-6; TCRdb proposes TRBD1, but this gene call is untestable without DNA. The CDR3 contains 15 residues. Looked up from germline, CDR1 is DFQATT and CDR2 is SNEGSKA (reference sequence). CDR3 sequence: CSARPQQGNNSPLHF.

The chain has TRBV20-1 and TRBJ2-7. The CDR3 contains 14 residues. Germline lookup yields CDR1 DFQATT and CDR2 SNEGSKA (reference sequence). The CDR3 loop reads CSAREGFYSYEQYF.

V gene TRBV20-1 combines with J gene TRBJ1-5. The germline gives CDR1 DFQATT, CDR2 SNEGSKA (reference sequence). The CDR3 extends over 14 amino acids. The CDR3 here is CSANAAGPNQPQHF.